The 15 T cell receptor beta chains listed next were all sequenced from one sample in a study of OX40 agonist ivuxolimab in advanced cancers. Some clones are missing from TCRdb's copy, which holds only in-frame ones; the method was immunoSEQ multiplex PCR. The top ten hold 38% of the sample, which has tens of thousands of clones, approximately 86% seen once. The source was CD4+ or CD8+ T cells sorted from blood, collected in a trial of the OX40 agonist ivuxolimab. These receptors all come from an adult with an advanced solid tumor such as melanoma, head and neck, liver or kidney cancer.

The chain links TRBV19 to TRBJ2-1, with D possibly being TRBD2 (5 bases). The CDR3 is 14 residues long. V was trimmed by 1 base and J by 4 bases, leaving 8 bases between them. Germline loops: CDR1 LNHDA, CDR2 SQIVND (reference sequence). This chain's CDR3 is CASSIGSGYNEQFF. DNA of the CDR3: TGTGCCAGTAGTATAGGAAGCGGATACAATGAGCAGTTCTTC.

This clone was seen a single time. The rearrangement links TRBV30 to TRBJ2-3; 9 bases agree with TRBD2. Trimming removed 3 bases from V and 1 base from J; junction bases left unmatched: 8. The germline gives CDR1 GTSNPN, CDR2 SVGIG (reference sequence). There are 16 residues in the CDR3. CDR3 loop: CAWRGLSGGRTDTQYF. The CDR3 coding sequence is TGTGCCTGGAGGGGACTCAGCGGGGGGCGCACAGATACGCAGTATTTT.

V is TRBV5-1 and J is TRBJ2-7, with 8 bases fitting TRBD1. The CDR3 has 13 amino acids. Per the germline V gene, CDR1 is SGHRS and CDR2 is YFSETQ. V dropped 5 bases and J dropped 3; count of bases not matched to a gene: 4. CDR3 region: CASSNTGGYEQYF. CDR3 DNA: TGCGCCAGCAGTAACACAGGGGGCTACGAGCAGTACTTC.

CDR3: CASSSSVIMNTEAFF. The CDR3 nucleotides read TGTGCCAGCAGTTCCTCCGTGATCATGAACACTGAAGCTTTCTTT. V usage is TRBV6-5 and J usage is TRBJ1-1, with unresolved D. V lost 4 bases, J lost 0 bases, and 12 bases lay in between. CDR1 and CDR2 from the germline V gene are MNHEY and SVGAGI. The CDR3 has 15 amino acids.

The chain is built from TRBV13 and TRBJ2-7, with TRBD2 matching over 13 bases. In germline, CDR1 is PRHDT, CDR2 FYEKMQ (reference sequence). V trimming: 4 bases; J trimming: 3 bases; junction bases outside the gene matches: 3. The length of the CDR3 is 15 residues. CDR3: CASSYGLAGVYEQYF. The CDR3 DNA reads TGTGCCAGCAGCTATGGACTAGCGGGAGTCTACGAGCAGTACTTC.

The V gene is TRBV29-1, the J gene TRBJ2-7; D possibly corresponds to TRBD2 (6 bases). This CDR3 region has 12 residues. Trimming left V 7 bases short and J 4 bases short, with 14 bases between. CDR1 is SQVTM, CDR2 ANQGSEA, per germline. The CDR3 DNA follows: TGCAGCGCACTAGCAGGTTCGTACGAGCAGTACTTC. The encoded protein is CSALAGSYEQYF.

The chain is built from TRBV1 and TRBJ1-5; the table gives TRBD1 as D, unverified against the DNA. TRBV1 is noted as a pseudogene. There are 19 residues in the CDR3. For the CDR3, the DNA is TGCACCAGCAGCCAAGATCGAATCCCCATCCGGGACACTCATCAGCCCCAGCATTTT. Protein product: CTSSQDRIPIRDTHQPQHF.

The rearrangement links TRBV7-6 to TRBJ1-3, with unresolved D. Trimming shortened V by 0 bases and J by 0 bases, and 12 bases separated the two germline ends. Germline values: CDR1 SGHVS, CDR2 FNYEAQ. There are 17 residues in the CDR3. The CDR3 nucleotides read TGTGCCAGCAGCTTAGCCCCTGTCAGCAACTCTGGAAACACCATATATTTT. Translation: CASSLAPVSNSGNTIYF.

The V call is TRBV7-9, the J call TRBJ1-3, with TRBD1 matching 9 bases. V dropped 3 bases and J dropped 1; count of bases not matched to a gene: 10. The CDR3 contains 18 residues. Germline CDR1 is SEHNR and CDR2 is FQNEAQ (reference sequence). CDR3 coding DNA: TGTGCCAGCAGCTTCGGGGACAGGGACCTCTTTTCTGGAAACACCATATATTTT. Protein: CASSFGDRDLFSGNTIYF. The complete variable domain, with remaining parts taken from reference TRBV7-9 and TRBJ1-3, reads DTGVSQNPRHKITKRGQNVTFRCDPISEHNRLYWYRQTLGQGPEFLTYFQNEAQLEKSRLLSDRFSAERPKGSFSTLEIQRTEQGDSAMYLCASSFGDRDLFSGNTIYFGEGSWLTVV.

This clone appeared a single time. The chain is built from TRBV4-2 and TRBJ2-1, with 10 bases identical to TRBD1. Germline V gene sequence: CDR1 LGHNA, CDR2 YNFKEQ. J lost 8 bases, V lost 3 bases, and 10 bases had no gene match. This CDR3 has 16 amino acids. CDR3 amino acids: CASSHATGGVVDEQFF. In DNA form, the CDR3 reads TGTGCCAGCAGCCATGCGACAGGGGGCGTAGTGGATGAGCAGTTCTTC.

The rearrangement joins TRBV19 to TRBJ2-7, with D possibly TRBD2 on 5 matching bases. Trimming removed 3 bases from V and 2 bases from J, with 8 bases in between. CDR3 size: 13 residues. From germline, CDR1 is LNHDA and CDR2 SQIVND (reference sequence). In DNA, the CDR3 is TGTGCCAGTAGTATGATCGGGGCCTACGAGCAGTACTTC. This gives the protein CASSMIGAYEQYF.

This sequence joins TRBV5-5 and TRBJ2-7; D is unresolved. V was trimmed by 4 bases and J by 3 bases, leaving 14 bases between them. Per the germline V gene, CDR1 is SGHKS and CDR2 is YYEKEE (reference sequence). The CDR3 is made up of 14 amino acids. DNA of the CDR3: TGTGCCAGCAGCCCGGTGGGGATAAACTACGAGCAGTACTTC. It yields the protein CASSPVGINYEQYF.

The chain links TRBV7-9 to TRBJ2-7; D might be TRBD2 (6 bases). The CDR3 has 16 residues. V was clipped by 4 bases and J by 2 bases, with 18 bases between them. Germline CDR1 and CDR2: SEHNR and FQNEAQ (reference sequence). The CDR3 region has the DNA TGTGCCAGCAGCTCATCTGTGGGGGGAAAAACCTACGAGCAGTACTTC. Translated: CASSSSVGGKTYEQYF.

The chain employs TRBV7-9 and TRBJ1-2; D gene unclear. CDR3 length: 15 residues. With 4 bases removed from V and 5 bases from J, the gap between germline ends came to 17 bases. The germline V gene encodes CDR1 SEHNR and CDR2 FQNEAQ (reference sequence). The CDR3 DNA sequence: TGTGCCAGCAGCTCCGGAAGGATCGGGGTATATGGCTACACCTTC. Protein sequence: CASSSGRIGVYGYTF.

This rearrangement joins TRBV5-5 to TRBJ2-2; D is possibly TRBD1 or TRBD2 (5 bases each). V was trimmed by 6 bases and J by 5 bases, leaving 17 bases between them. Per germline, CDR1 SGHKS and CDR2 YYEKEE (reference sequence). This CDR3 region has 15 residues. DNA of the CDR3: TGTGCCAGCACCTGGGACGAGGGATGGACCGGGGAGCTGTTTTTT. It yields the protein CASTWDEGWTGELFF.